These 18 T cell receptor beta chains were all obtained from the same sample, sequenced in a study of beta chain features in type 1 diabetes. Broader study findings: Among patients with Type 1 diabetes, TCRB CDR3s were moderately but significantly shorter in every one of the four CD4+ subsets.

Since all of the isolated RNA was reverse transcribed, expressed TCRB transcripts were what got sequenced. The method was immunoSEQ multiplex PCR; TCRdb's version includes in-frame clones alone and lacks a portion of them. The sample lists tens of thousands of clones, roughly 69% occurring once. Their cognate antigens are unknown. Specimen: Tregs from blood. Every receptor here comes from a man between 18 and 29 years old with type 1 diabetes.

This sequence joins TRBV7-6 and TRBJ2-1; the match to TRBD2 covers 13 bases. The CDR3 consists of 15 residues. Germline V gene lookup returns CDR1 SGHVS and CDR2 FNYEAQ. J gave up 6 bases and V 4 bases, and 3 bases lay outside the gene matches. This chain's CDR3 is CASSSGLAGANEQFF. The CDR3 DNA follows: TGTGCCAGCAGCTCAGGACTAGCGGGAGCCAATGAGCAGTTCTTC.

This clone is medium-sized by share. This rearrangement joins TRBV28 to TRBJ2-1, with TRBD2 as a possible D gene (5 bases). Germline CDR1 MDHEN, CDR2 SYDVKM. Trimming removed 8 bases at V and 10 bases at J, with 21 bases between. The CDR3 loop spans 14 amino acids. In DNA, the CDR3 is TGTGCCAGCGCCTTACGGCCGGAGGAAGGAGAGCAGTTCTTC. This sequence encodes CASALRPEEGEQFF.

The V call is TRBV5-1, the J call TRBJ2-3; 12 nucleotides align to TRBD1. CDR3 length: 14 amino acids. CDR1 is SGHRS and CDR2 is YFSETQ in the germline V gene. V lost 3 bases, J lost 6 bases, and 2 bases stayed unmatched. The CDR3 here is CASSSGQGADTQYF. CDR3 DNA: TGCGCCAGCAGCTCGGGACAGGGGGCCGATACGCAGTATTTT.

The chain is built from TRBV7-2 and TRBJ2-1; 12 bases line up with TRBD2. With V trimmed by 1 base and J by 7 bases, 2 bases remained unmatched. Germline V CDR1 and CDR2: SGHTA, FQGNSA. The CDR3 consists of 15 residues. The CDR3 region is CASSLETSGGNEQFF. CDR3 in DNA: TGTGCCAGCAGCTTAGAAACTAGCGGGGGGAATGAGCAGTTCTTC.

V gene TRBV28 combines with J gene TRBJ2-4; D possibly corresponds to TRBD2 (5 bases). The CDR3 has 15 residues. Deletions cut 6 bases from V and 1 base from J, with 13 bases between. Germline V gives CDR1 MDHEN, CDR2 SYDVKM. This CDR3 reads CASSQQGGAKNIQYF. In DNA form, the CDR3 reads TGTGCCAGCAGCCAACAAGGAGGTGCCAAAAACATTCAGTACTTC.

The genes are TRBV7-2 and TRBJ2-7; D remains ambiguous. Germline CDR1 SGHTA, CDR2 FQGNSA. V lost 3 bases and J 4 bases, leaving 13 bases between the germline ends. There are 14 residues in the CDR3. The CDR3 DNA follows: TGTGCCAGCAGCTTCTACGGCCAGGCGTACGAGCAGTACTTC. Protein sequence: CASSFYGQAYEQYF. Using reference TRBV7-2 and TRBJ2-7 for the parts outside the CDR3, the full variable domain is GAGVSQSPSNKVTEKGKDVELRCDPISGHTALYWYRQSLGQGLEFLIYFQGNSAPDKSGLPSDRFSAERTGGSVSTLTIQRTQQEDSAVYLCASSFYGQAYEQYFGPGTRLTVT.

The J gene is TRBJ1-2, the V gene TRBV4-3; the D gene is possibly TRBD1 (6 bases). The CDR3 sequence is 14 residues long. Trimming removed 3 bases at V and 9 bases at J, with 17 bases between. Germline CDR1 and CDR2: LGHNA and YSLEER. In DNA, the CDR3 is TGCGCCAGCAGCCAGGACCTTGGAACAGGGAGCTACACCTTC. It specifies CASSQDLGTGSYTF.

The chain has TRBV5-1 and TRBJ1-2; 8 nucleotides line up with TRBD1. Trimming at V came to 3 bases and at J to 6 bases, leaving 4 bases not matched to a gene. Germline V lookup: CDR1 SGHRS, CDR2 YFSETQ. The CDR3 extends over 13 amino acids. In DNA form, the CDR3 reads TGCGCCAGCAGCTCAGGACAGGGTGATGGCTACACCTTC. This codes for CASSSGQGDGYTF.

The CDR3 nucleotides are TGCGCCAGCAGTTTACAGGGTCCAGAGACCCAGTACTTC. It encodes CASSLQGPETQYF. This sequence joins TRBV5-1 and TRBJ2-5, with a tentative D call TRBD1 (6 bases). CDR1 is SGHRS and CDR2 is YFSETQ in the germline V gene. V lost 5 bases and J lost 4, with 12 bases in between. The CDR3 totals 13 residues.

This chain uses TRBV5-1 with TRBJ2-2; D call uncertain. The CDR3 has 14 amino acids. Trimming took 0 bases from V and 4 from J, leaving 7 bases between them. Germline loops: CDR1 SGHRS, CDR2 YFSETQ. The CDR3 nucleotides read TGCGCCAGCAGCTTGGGGCGGTTCACCGGGGAGCTGTTTTTT. Translation gives CASSLGRFTGELFF.

The chain uses TRBV14 and TRBJ2-7, with D perhaps TRBD1 (6 bases). Germline-derived CDR1 and CDR2 are SGHDN and FVKESK. The V gene lost 9 bases and the J gene lost 7 bases, with 16 bases spanning the gap. The CDR3 contains 12 residues. The CDR3 region is CASSKQGREQYF. The CDR3 coding sequence is TGTGCCAGTTCGAAACAGGGTCGGGAGCAGTACTTC.

In this sample, this clone turned up a few times. This chain joins TRBV9 and TRBJ2-7; a possible D gene is TRBD1 (6 bases). The CDR3 loop spans 14 amino acids. Germline V gives CDR1 SGDLS, CDR2 YYNGEE. Between the trimmed V and J ends, which lost 0 bases and 1 base, there was a span of 8 bases. The CDR3 coding sequence is TGTGCCAGCAGCGTAGGAGGACAGTCCTACGAGCAGTACTTC. Translating gives CASSVGGQSYEQYF.

This clone was seen a few times. The rearrangement joins TRBV7-2 to TRBJ1-3; D possibly corresponds to TRBD1 (6 bases). Between the trimmed V and J ends, which lost 4 bases and 2 bases, there was a span of 9 bases. The length of the CDR3 is 14 residues. Germline V lookup: CDR1 SGHTA, CDR2 FQGNSA. DNA for the CDR3: TGTGCCAGCAGCTCACAGGGTACTGGAAACACCATATATTTT. Protein sequence: CASSSQGTGNTIYF.

Comment on this clone: Other DNA sequences in this specimen translate into the identical CDR3. The chain has TRBV30 and TRBJ2-1; TRBD2 aligns across 8 bases. Trimming at V came to 0 bases and at J to 1 base, leaving 8 bases not matched to a gene. CDR1 is GTSNPN and CDR2 is SVGIG in the germline V gene (reference sequence). The CDR3 consists of 17 residues. CDR3 DNA sequence: TGTGCCTGGAGTGTACTGGGCGGGAGGCAATCCTACAATGAGCAGTTCTTC. Translated: CAWSVLGGRQSYNEQFF.

V is TRBV7-9 and J is TRBJ1-2; D is perhaps TRBD1 (6 bases). The germline CDR1 and CDR2 sequences are SEHNR and FQNEAQ (reference sequence). CDR3 length equals 12 residues. Trimming took off 0 bases at V and 11 bases at J, with 10 bases between the two ends. CDR3 nucleotide sequence: TGTGCCAGCAGCTTAGCGCCGACAGGATACACCTTC. Encoded protein: CASSLAPTGYTF. Full variable domain (missing parts from reference TRBV7-9 and TRBJ1-2): DTGVSQNPRHKITKRGQNVTFRCDPISEHNRLYWYRQTLGQGPEFLTYFQNEAQLEKSRLLSDRFSAERPKGSFSTLEIQRTEQGDSAMYLCASSLAPTGYTFGSGTRLTVV.

The chain carries TRBV5-4 and TRBJ2-5; 10 bases align to TRBD2. CDR1 is SGHNT, CDR2 YYREEE, per germline (reference sequence). V shed 4 bases, J shed 1 base, and the junction held 7 bases outside the gene matches. The CDR3 runs to 16 residues. The CDR3, as DNA: TGTGCCAGCAGCCCGGGACTAGCGAATACCCAAGAGACCCAGTACTTC. This sequence encodes CASSPGLANTQETQYF.

V usage is TRBV11-2 and J usage is TRBJ2-3; 9 positions match TRBD1. Trimming took 5 bases from V and 3 from J; bases not matched to a gene: 12. CDR3 size: 17 residues. The germline V gene has CDR1 SGHAT and CDR2 FQNNGV. The CDR3 DNA follows: TGTGCCAGCAGCCTCTACCTTACAGGGGGCGCGACAGATACGCAGTATTTT. Protein product: CASSLYLTGGATDTQYF. The whole variable domain, remainder taken from reference TRBV11-2 and TRBJ2-3, is EAGVAQSPRYKIIEKRQSVAFWCNPISGHATLYWYQQILGQGPKLLIQFQNNGVVDDSQLPKDRFSAERLKGVDSTLKIQPAKLEDSAVYLCASSLYLTGGATDTQYFGPGTRLTVL.

This chain uses TRBV10-3 with TRBJ2-3; no clear D. Germline V CDR1 and CDR2: ENHRY, SYGVKD. V was shortened by 6 bases and J by 1 base, with 8 bases between the two germline ends. There are 13 residues in the CDR3. The DNA for the CDR3 is TGTGCCATCAGAAATACAGGCACAGATACGCAGTATTTT. As protein: CAIRNTGTDTQYF.